These T cell receptor beta chains were read from a single sample in a study of cytotoxic CD8 clonotypes in ibrutinib-treated CLL. The table came from immunoSEQ multiplex PCR; TCRdb's copy has only in-frame clones and leaves some out. The profile shows about 160,000 clones, about 80% of them singletons. The sequencing used PBMCs, collected after 12 months of ibrutinib treatment. The receptors originated from a human donor with chronic lymphocytic leukemia. CDR3s leave out the opening cysteine and the closing phenylalanine or tryptophan. Each record gives: J gene, V gene, clone size, CDR3 protein. Clone size is stated in some rows and not others, as once, few, many or a class when expanded.

J gene: TRBJ2-7; V gene: TRBV4-3; clone size: .; CDR3 protein: ASSPADSYEQY
J gene: TRBJ2-1; V gene: TRBV28; clone size: .; CDR3 protein: ASSSPGLASGEQF
J gene: TRBJ2-7; V gene: TRBV15; clone size: .; CDR3 protein: ATSRNSLEQY
J gene: TRBJ2-1; V gene: TRBV2; clone size: .; CDR3 protein: ASSVGQASSYNEQF
J gene: TRBJ2-5; V gene: TRBV7-9; clone size: .; CDR3 protein: ASSFEGMRETQY
J gene: TRBJ1-2; V gene: TRBV4-1; clone size: few; CDR3 protein: ASSQVSRAGLYGYT
J gene: TRBJ1-1; V gene: TRBV4-3; clone size: .; CDR3 protein: ASSFLSGTEAF
J gene: TRBJ1-5; V gene: TRBV2; clone size: .; CDR3 protein: ASSDGLYGNQPQH
J gene: TRBJ2-2; V gene: TRBV10-3; clone size: .; CDR3 protein: ASSGVLAGELF
J gene: TRBJ2-1; V gene: TRBV10-3; clone size: .; CDR3 protein: AISDDGYNEQF
J gene: TRBJ2-7; V gene: TRBV5-4; clone size: many; CDR3 protein: ASSTGTGFYEQY
J gene: TRBJ2-3; V gene: TRBV6-5; clone size: .; CDR3 protein: ASSSLFEGSDTQY
J gene: TRBJ2-7; V gene: TRBV6-5; clone size: .; CDR3 protein: ASRPKPYSYEQY
J gene: TRBJ2-1; V gene: TRBV11-3; clone size: .; CDR3 protein: ASSLVATTYNEQF
J gene: TRBJ1-2; V gene: TRBV4-1; clone size: .; CDR3 protein: ASSRGQGWNYGYT
J gene: TRBJ2-7; V gene: TRBV19; clone size: .; CDR3 protein: ASSNLLGAGRYEQY
J gene: TRBJ2-3; V gene: TRBV7-2; clone size: .; CDR3 protein: ASSFGGSADTQY
J gene: TRBJ2-7; V gene: TRBV2; clone size: .; CDR3 protein: ASSEEDRGPTYEQY
J gene: TRBJ1-5; V gene: TRBV6-5; clone size: .; CDR3 protein: ASREVGLVNQPQH
J gene: TRBJ1-2; V gene: TRBV29-1; clone size: .; CDR3 protein: SALTRGPDYGYT
J gene: TRBJ2-5; V gene: TRBV7-7; clone size: .; CDR3 protein: ASSLALGSETQY
J gene: TRBJ2-1; V gene: TRBV7-8; clone size: .; CDR3 protein: ASSRSRVGLAADRHFNEQF
J gene: TRBJ1-1; V gene: TRBV2; clone size: .; CDR3 protein: ASLSRYRGRSNTEAF
J gene: TRBJ1-1; V gene: TRBV4-3; clone size: once; CDR3 protein: ASSLKYRNTEAF
J gene: TRBJ2-7; V gene: TRBV7-6; clone size: once; CDR3 protein: ASSAAPIGTLLSHYEQY
J gene: TRBJ1-1; V gene: TRBV7-8; clone size: .; CDR3 protein: ASSLDLAANTEAF
J gene: TRBJ1-5; V gene: TRBV5-1; clone size: few; CDR3 protein: ASSLGGTGPYQPQH
J gene: TRBJ1-4; V gene: TRBV6-5; clone size: .; CDR3 protein: ASSRQGDFWEKLF
J gene: TRBJ1-2; V gene: TRBV6-5; clone size: .; CDR3 protein: ASSLTGNYGYT
J gene: TRBJ2-6; V gene: TRBV19; clone size: .; CDR3 protein: ASRKVRASGANVLT
J gene: TRBJ2-5; V gene: TRBV28; clone size: .; CDR3 protein: ASSATQQGWQETQY
J gene: TRBJ1-5; V gene: TRBV27; clone size: .; CDR3 protein: ASSLEGVKQPQH
J gene: TRBJ1-5; V gene: TRBV7-2; clone size: .; CDR3 protein: ASSSRGVGNQPQH
J gene: TRBJ1-2; V gene: TRBV28; clone size: .; CDR3 protein: ASRLQESRGYT
J gene: TRBJ1-2; V gene: TRBV27; clone size: .; CDR3 protein: ASRPGLQTGYGYT
J gene: TRBJ2-1; V gene: TRBV5-6; clone size: .; CDR3 protein: ASSWTNYNEQF
J gene: TRBJ2-1; V gene: TRBV10-3; clone size: .; CDR3 protein: AISESTGENEQF
J gene: TRBJ1-2; V gene: TRBV7-2; clone size: few; CDR3 protein: ASSLGQGGGGYT
J gene: TRBJ1-2; V gene: TRBV5-4; clone size: .; CDR3 protein: ASSLDRGWDGYT
J gene: TRBJ1-1; V gene: TRBV7-2; clone size: .; CDR3 protein: ASSISRNTEAF
J gene: TRBJ2-3; V gene: TRBV27; clone size: .; CDR3 protein: VSSTSLGRDTQY
J gene: TRBJ2-2; V gene: TRBV7-2; clone size: .; CDR3 protein: ASSLDLTGELF
J gene: TRBJ1-3; V gene: TRBV5-6; clone size: once; CDR3 protein: ASRFTSGNTIY
J gene: TRBJ1-2; V gene: TRBV9; clone size: .; CDR3 protein: ASSVDRNYGYT
J gene: TRBJ1-1; V gene: TRBV5-4; clone size: .; CDR3 protein: ASSHQPNTEAF
J gene: TRBJ2-7; V gene: TRBV12-1; clone size: .; CDR3 protein: ASSWPETICLYEQY
J gene: TRBJ2-1; V gene: TRBV19; clone size: .; CDR3 protein: ASRKLEDAYNEQF
J gene: TRBJ1-5; V gene: TRBV5-8; clone size: .; CDR3 protein: ASSRDPRQPQH
J gene: TRBJ1-5; V gene: TRBV4-1; clone size: once; CDR3 protein: ASSQAQLLGRNNQPQH
J gene: TRBJ2-5; V gene: TRBV6-6; clone size: .; CDR3 protein: ASSYRNFHQETQY
J gene: TRBJ2-7; V gene: TRBV6-5; clone size: .; CDR3 protein: AILGRVYEQY
J gene: TRBJ2-1; V gene: TRBV5-1; clone size: .; CDR3 protein: ASSPPAGVGEQF
J gene: TRBJ1-2; V gene: TRBV4-3; clone size: .; CDR3 protein: ASSQDDRPGGDGYT
J gene: TRBJ2-3; V gene: TRBV10-2; clone size: once; CDR3 protein: ASSEVAQY
J gene: TRBJ2-5; V gene: TRBV7-9; clone size: .; CDR3 protein: ASSYRQGRTETQY